This T cell receptor beta chain comes out of a study of T cell responses to AZD1222 COVID-19 vaccine. The study's findings and limits: Spike-specific TCR depth and breadth grew after two AZD1222 doses. Clonal diversity may have been underestimated in mostly white British donors. Targeting of unmutated variant regions was reportedly seen in nearly half of spike-specific TCRs. Repertoire sampling occurred only after the peak T cell response.

V lost 0 bases, J lost 2 bases, and 11 bases lay in between. This CDR3 is 16 amino acids long. From germline, CDR1 is LGHDT and CDR2 YNNKEL (reference sequence). As to this clone: Its antigen remains unknown.

Clones were sequenced by immunoSEQ multiplex PCR, and TCRdb holds only the in-frame ones, with some missing. The repertoire holds roughly 120,000 clones, with 75% to 90% as singletons. The receptor was derived from an adult in good health. V and J are TRBV3-1 (or the pseudogene TRBV3-2) and TRBJ1-3; the D gene is possibly TRBD1 (5 bases). The sequenced sample was peripheral blood, obtained on day 0 of AZD1222 vaccination. CDR3 DNA sequence: TGTGCCAGCAGCCAAGATGGGGCCGGGACTGGAAACACCATATATTTT. The encoded protein is CASSQDGAGTGNTIYF.